This T cell receptor beta chain was captured by sequencing in a study of siplizumab effects on memory and regulatory T cells. Germline CDR1 SGDLS, CDR2 YYNGEE. The CDR3 spans 16 residues. V gave up 2 bases and J gave up 1 base; unmatched junction bases: 8. Repertoires were generated with immunoSEQ multiplex PCR, while TCRdb's copy carries only in-frame clones and drops some. The table lists tens of thousands of clones, more than 75% of them singletons. This rearrangement joins TRBV9 to TRBJ1-1; 7 nucleotides match TRBD1. This clonotype was obtained from a human donor in good health. Sequencing was carried out using naive CD8+ T cells sorted from blood. CDR3 DNA: TGTGCCAGCAGCGTCGAAGGGGGCCCCTCGAACACTGAAGCTTTCTTT. It translates to CASSVEGGPSNTEAFF.